This T cell receptor beta chain appears in the sequencing data of a study of T cell repertoires in cytomegalovirus infection. Study-level background: It was the public TCR beta signatures that indicated both CMV infection and matching HLA type. Regarding the study as a whole: Carriers of CMV and the relevant HLA type were discriminated by public TCR beta frequency. Dominant in the ex vivo response were TCR beta clonotypes restricted by HLA-C and specific for CMV.

TCRdb reprocessed the reads with MiXCR, giving one entry per CDR3 protein. This sample has nearly 650,000 distinct CDR3 sequences; less than 25% occur once, and the top ten carry 7.5% to 9%. This clonotype was counted only a few times. No antigen is known for it. Specimen: CD8+ T cells from PBMCs. This TCR came from a human donor in good health (CMV status not recorded). Some clones in this sample may be carry-over from other donors' samples.

The CDR3 here is CASSLYHGNEQFF. The CDR3, as DNA: TGTGCCAGCAGTTTATATCACGGGAATGAGCAGTTCTTC. This chain uses TRBV28 with TRBJ2-1; D not certain. Trimming stripped 1 base from V and 7 bases from J, with 8 bases between. This CDR3 spans 13 amino acids. Germline V lookup: CDR1 MDHEN, CDR2 SYDVKM.